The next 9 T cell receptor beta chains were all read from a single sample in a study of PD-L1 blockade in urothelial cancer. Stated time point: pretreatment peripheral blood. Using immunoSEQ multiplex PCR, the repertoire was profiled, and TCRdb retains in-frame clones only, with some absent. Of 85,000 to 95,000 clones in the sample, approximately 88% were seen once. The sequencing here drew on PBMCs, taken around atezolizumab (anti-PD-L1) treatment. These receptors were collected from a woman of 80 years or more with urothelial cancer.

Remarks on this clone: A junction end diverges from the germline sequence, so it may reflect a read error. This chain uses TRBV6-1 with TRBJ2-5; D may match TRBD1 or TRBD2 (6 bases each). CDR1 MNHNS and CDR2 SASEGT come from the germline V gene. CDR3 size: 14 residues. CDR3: CASREGGLQETQYF. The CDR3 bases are TGTGCCAGCAGGGAAGGGGGGCTTCAAGAGACCCAGTACTTC.

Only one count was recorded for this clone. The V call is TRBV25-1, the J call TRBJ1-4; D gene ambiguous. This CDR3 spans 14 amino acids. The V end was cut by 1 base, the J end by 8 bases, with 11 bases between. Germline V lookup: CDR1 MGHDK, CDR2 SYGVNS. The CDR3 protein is CASSESLGREKLFF. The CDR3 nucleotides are TGTGCCAGCAGTGAATCCCTGGGGAGAGAAAAACTGTTTTTT. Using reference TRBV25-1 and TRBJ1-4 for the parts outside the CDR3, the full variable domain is EADIYQTPRYLVIGTGKKITLECSQTMGHDKMYWYQQDPGMELHLIHYSYGVNSTEKGDLSSESTVSRIRTEHFPLTLESARPSHTSQYLCASSESLGREKLFFGSGTQLSVL.

CDR3: CASSLVGAGELFF. The CDR3 coding sequence is TGTGCCAGCAGCTTAGTAGGGGCGGGGGAGCTGTTTTTT. The chain joins TRBV7-8 to TRBJ2-2, with D perhaps matching TRBD1 (5 bases). The V end was cut by 1 base, the J end by 8 bases, with 8 bases between. Germline lookup yields CDR1 SGHVS and CDR2 FQNEAQ. The CDR3 contains 13 residues.

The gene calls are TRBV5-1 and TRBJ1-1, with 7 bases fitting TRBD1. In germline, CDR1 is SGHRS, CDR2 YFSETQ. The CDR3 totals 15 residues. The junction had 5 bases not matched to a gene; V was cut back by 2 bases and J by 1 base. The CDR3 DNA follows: TGCGCCAGCAGCTTTCGACAGGGCTCGAACACTGAAGCTTTCTTT. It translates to CASSFRQGSNTEAFF.

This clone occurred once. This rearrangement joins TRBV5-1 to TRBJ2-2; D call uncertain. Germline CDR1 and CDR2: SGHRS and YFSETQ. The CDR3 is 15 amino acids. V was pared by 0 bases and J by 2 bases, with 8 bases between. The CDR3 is CASSLVPENTGELFF. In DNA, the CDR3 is TGCGCCAGCAGCTTGGTGCCAGAAAACACCGGGGAGCTGTTTTTT.

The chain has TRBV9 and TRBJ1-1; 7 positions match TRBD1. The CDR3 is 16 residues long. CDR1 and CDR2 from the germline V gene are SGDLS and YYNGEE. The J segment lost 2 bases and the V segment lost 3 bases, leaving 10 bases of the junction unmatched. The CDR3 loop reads CASSASTGRANTEAFF. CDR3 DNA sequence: TGTGCCAGCAGCGCTTCGACAGGGCGCGCTAACACTGAAGCTTTCTTT.

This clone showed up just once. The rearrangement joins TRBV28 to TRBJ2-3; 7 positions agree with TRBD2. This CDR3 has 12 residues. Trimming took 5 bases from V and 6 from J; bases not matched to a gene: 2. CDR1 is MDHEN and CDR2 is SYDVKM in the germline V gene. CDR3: CASSPTSDTQYF. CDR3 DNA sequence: TGTGCCAGCAGTCCGACTAGCGATACGCAGTATTTT. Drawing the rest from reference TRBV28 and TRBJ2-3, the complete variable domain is DVKVTQSSRYLVKRTGEKVFLECVQDMDHENMFWYRQDPGLGLRLIYFSYDVKMKEKGDIPEGYSVSREKKERFSLILESASTNQTSMYLCASSPTSDTQYFGPGTRLTVL.

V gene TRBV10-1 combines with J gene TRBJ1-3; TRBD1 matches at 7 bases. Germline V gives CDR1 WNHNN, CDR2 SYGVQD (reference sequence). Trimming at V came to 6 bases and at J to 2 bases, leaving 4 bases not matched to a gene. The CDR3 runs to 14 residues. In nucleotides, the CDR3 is TGCGCCAGCAGGGCAGGGGGAACTGGAAACACCATATATTTT. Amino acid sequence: CASRAGGTGNTIYF.

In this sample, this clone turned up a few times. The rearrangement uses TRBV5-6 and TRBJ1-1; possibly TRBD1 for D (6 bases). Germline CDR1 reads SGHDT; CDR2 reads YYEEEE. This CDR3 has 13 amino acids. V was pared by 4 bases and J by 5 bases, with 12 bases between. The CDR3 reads CASSTRTVTEAFF. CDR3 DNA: TGTGCCAGCAGCACTAGGACAGTAACTGAAGCTTTCTTT.